This T cell receptor (beta chain) was recorded in a study of early stage breast cancer tumors. The CDR3 spans 16 residues. The V gene's germline CDR1 is LNHDA and CDR2 SQIVND (reference sequence). The V end was cut by 3 bases, the J end by 0 bases, with 9 bases between. Libraries were prepared by immunoSEQ multiplex PCR; TCRdb keeps only in-frame clonotypes and omits some of them. There are about 6,500 clones in the sample; over 65% occur only once, and about 13% lies in the top ten. Input material: normal breast tissue next to the tumor. The rearrangement links TRBV19 to TRBJ2-6; D is unclear. This receptor was identified in a person in their fifties with breast cancer. CDR3 protein: CASSMGPSSGANVLTF. In DNA, the CDR3 is TGTGCCAGTAGTATGGGCCCGAGCTCTGGGGCCAACGTCCTGACTTTC.